The rows below give T cell receptor beta chains drawn from one sample of a study of blood T cell repertoires in COVID-19. Measured with immunoSEQ multiplex PCR; TCRdb has only the in-frame clones, and not every one. The data show around 200,000 clones, around nine tenths seen once. The sequencing sample was made of peripheral blood. These receptors came from a young woman who had recovered from COVID-19. The CDR3 runs from the conserved cysteine through the conserved F or W.

V gene	J gene	CDR3 protein
TRBV7-6	TRBJ1-2	CASSLGPGQGAGYGYTF
TRBV28	TRBJ2-4	CASTNRGTQYF
TRBV7-2	TRBJ2-4	CASSFELAKNIQYF
TRBV18	TRBJ2-1	CASSPENEQFF
TRBV6-2/TRBV6-3	TRBJ1-1	CASSYGRGTEAFF
TRBV6-5	TRBJ2-3	CASSYEADRVKDF
TRBV19	TRBJ1-2	CASSTRGQTYGYTF
TRBV7-2	TRBJ2-7	CASSFFRTYEQYF
TRBV18	TRBJ2-1	CASSLPSGRAWNEQFF
TRBV7-2	TRBJ2-7	CASSIGSSSSYEQYF
TRBV18	TRBJ1-1	CASSTDRVTEAFF
TRBV4-3	TRBJ2-7	CASSQADLGLAGDYEQYF
TRBV7-2	TRBJ2-3	CASSLRALGYERPDTQYF
TRBV5-1	TRBJ2-2	CASSLVTGGGTGELFF
TRBV6-2/TRBV6-3	TRBJ2-3	CASSYPSKSGRQGDTQYF